Shown below are 32 T cell receptor beta chains from a single sample sequenced in a study of cytomegalovirus exposure and HLA in healthy donors. The PCR employed 60 Vbeta primers together with 13 Jbeta primers. Method: immunoSEQ multiplex PCR; TCRdb's copy keeps in-frame clones and lacks some. The data contain about 140,000 clones, around two thirds of them seen just once; the ten biggest clones take up roughly a tenth. Sample: PBMCs. The receptor source for this set is a man between 25 and 39 years old in good health and CMV-seropositive.

This clone has a handful of counts. The chain couples TRBV18 to TRBJ1-6; tentatively, D is TRBD1 (5 bases). The V end lost 3 bases, the J end lost 8 bases, and 11 bases lay between the germline ends. This CDR3 has 14 amino acids. The germline CDR1 and CDR2 sequences are KGHSH and LQKENI. CDR3 in DNA: TGTGCCAGCTCACCCGACAGCGTCTATTCACCCCTCCACTTT. This codes for CASSPDSVYSPLHF. The variable domain in full, completed from reference TRBV18 and TRBJ1-6, reads NAGVMQNPRHLVRRRGQEARLRCSPMKGHSHVYWYRQLPEEGLKFMVYLQKENIIDESGMPKERFSAEFPKEGPSILRIQQVVRGDSAAYFCASSPDSVYSPLHFGNGTRLTVT.

V gene TRBV28 combines with J gene TRBJ1-2; no reliable D call. The CDR3 loop spans 13 amino acids. Germline CDR1 MDHEN, CDR2 SYDVKM. Deletions cut 5 bases from V and 1 base from J, with 8 bases between. CDR3 protein: CASSAGLNYGYTF. The DNA for the CDR3 is TGTGCCAGCAGTGCAGGTCTTAACTATGGCTACACCTTC.

This clone was seen a few times. The genes are TRBV5-1 and TRBJ2-2, with 11 bases fitting TRBD2. Germline CDR1 and CDR2: SGHRS and YFSETQ. Trimming cost V 0 bases and J 5 bases; bases outside gene matches: 12. The CDR3 is made up of 19 amino acids. As DNA, the CDR3 is TGCGCCAGCAGCTTGGTAGCGGGAGGGCCATTTTCGGGGACCGGGGAGCTGTTTTTT. This codes for CASSLVAGGPFSGTGELFF.

The chain carries TRBV6-5 and TRBJ1-3; tentatively, D is TRBD1 (5 bases). Germline assignment: CDR1 MNHEY and CDR2 SVGAGI. Between the trimmed V and J ends, which lost 6 bases and 1 base, there was a span of 10 bases. This CDR3 is 14 amino acids long. CDR3 loop: CASSLGTSGNTIYF. The CDR3 nucleotides are TGTGCCAGCAGCCTCGGGACTTCTGGAAACACCATATATTTT.

This clone was counted a few times. This chain connects TRBV30 to TRBJ1-2; D unclear. The germline gives CDR1 GTSNPN, CDR2 SVGIG (reference sequence). V lost 5 bases to trimming and J lost 3 bases, with 13 bases between them. The CDR3 is made up of 13 amino acids. The CDR3: CAWDPPEYYGYTF. DNA for the CDR3: TGTGCCTGGGACCCCCCGGAGTACTATGGCTACACCTTC.

The V call is TRBV11-3, the J call TRBJ2-3; D unclear. Trimming stripped 0 bases from V and 2 bases from J, with 9 bases between. CDR1 and CDR2 (germline): SGHNT, YENEEA. The CDR3 is made up of 15 amino acids. The CDR3 here is CASSLDSYYTDTQYF. The CDR3 nucleotides are TGTGCCAGCAGCTTAGATAGTTATTACACAGATACGCAGTATTTT. Using reference TRBV11-3 and TRBJ2-3 for the parts outside the CDR3, the full variable domain is EAGVVQSPRYKIIEKKQPVAFWCNPISGHNTLYWYLQNLGQGPELLIRYENEEAVDDSQLPKDRFSAERLKGVDSTLKIQPAELGDSAVYLCASSLDSYYTDTQYFGPGTRLTVL.

The chain links TRBV11-2 to TRBJ2-7, with 7 positions matching TRBD2. The CDR3 runs 15 residues. Looked up from germline, CDR1 is SGHAT and CDR2 is FQNNGV. V trimming: 1 base; J trimming: 4 bases; junction bases outside the gene matches: 7. The CDR3 protein is CASSLVPGGQYEQYF. The DNA for the CDR3 is TGTGCCAGCAGCTTAGTGCCGGGAGGCCAATACGAGCAGTACTTC.

V is TRBV11-2 and J is TRBJ2-1; no firm D call. Trimming took 2 bases from V and 8 from J, leaving 13 bases between them. The CDR3 is 14 residues long. Germline V CDR1 and CDR2: SGHAT, FQNNGV. This CDR3 reads CASSLQLRGDEQFF. Written as DNA, the CDR3 is TGTGCCAGCAGCTTACAACTACGAGGCGATGAGCAGTTCTTC. Full variable domain (remainder filled in from reference TRBV11-2 and TRBJ2-1): EAGVAQSPRYKIIEKRQSVAFWCNPISGHATLYWYQQILGQGPKLLIQFQNNGVVDDSQLPKDRFSAERLKGVDSTLKIQPAKLEDSAVYLCASSLQLRGDEQFFGPGTRLTVL.

This chain links TRBV5-6 with TRBJ1-2; no reliable D call. Germline CDR1 reads SGHDT; CDR2 reads YYEEEE. The CDR3 loop spans 15 amino acids. The V gene lost 1 base and the J gene lost 4 bases, with 14 bases spanning the gap. Written as DNA, the CDR3 is TGTGCCAGCAGCTTGAAACTTACCGAAACCTATGGCTACACCTTC. It codes for CASSLKLTETYGYTF.

This clone was seen just once. J is TRBJ2-7 and V is TRBV18; a weak D match, TRBD2 (6 bases). The CDR3 is made up of 15 amino acids. Germline CDR1 KGHSH, CDR2 LQKENI. Trimming cost V 3 bases and J 1 base, with 13 bases left between them. The CDR3 protein is CASSPNGDSSYEQYF. The CDR3 DNA sequence: TGTGCCAGCTCACCGAACGGGGACTCGTCCTACGAGCAGTACTTC. Full variable domain (rest looked up from reference TRBV18 and TRBJ2-7): NAGVMQNPRHLVRRRGQEARLRCSPMKGHSHVYWYRQLPEEGLKFMVYLQKENIIDESGMPKERFSAEFPKEGPSILRIQQVVRGDSAAYFCASSPNGDSSYEQYFGPGTRLTVT.

V usage is TRBV28 and J usage is TRBJ2-3; 9 nucleotides align to TRBD2. Germline CDR1 reads MDHEN; CDR2 reads SYDVKM. V lost 7 bases and J lost 5; bases outside the gene matches: 7. The CDR3 loop spans 14 amino acids. The CDR3 region is CASNIAGVKDTQYF. The CDR3, as DNA: TGTGCCAGCAACATAGCGGGAGTCAAAGATACGCAGTATTTT. Supplemented by reference TRBV28 and TRBJ2-3, the full variable domain reads DVKVTQSSRYLVKRTGEKVFLECVQDMDHENMFWYRQDPGLGLRLIYFSYDVKMKEKGDIPEGYSVSREKKERFSLILESASTNQTSMYLCASNIAGVKDTQYFGPGTRLTVL.

This clone was observed a single time. The chain recombines TRBV7-9 with TRBJ2-6; 7 bases map to TRBD1. The V and J ends lost 7 bases and 1 base, in that order; junction bases with no gene match: 1. Germline V lookup: CDR1 SEHNR, CDR2 FQNEAQ (reference sequence). CDR3 length equals 14 residues. CDR3 sequence (DNA): TGTGCCAGCACCAGGGGGTCTGGGGCCAACGTCCTGACTTTC. It yields the protein CASTRGSGANVLTF. Combining the CDR3 with reference TRBV7-9 and TRBJ2-6 gives the whole variable domain DTGVSQNPRHKITKRGQNVTFRCDPISEHNRLYWYRQTLGQGPEFLTYFQNEAQLEKSRLLSDRFSAERPKGSFSTLEIQRTEQGDSAMYLCASTRGSGANVLTFGAGSRLTVL.

J is TRBJ2-7 and V is TRBV15, with 10 nucleotides matching TRBD1. V was pared by 1 base and J by 5 bases, with 2 bases of the junction left unmatched. CDR1 and CDR2 (germline): LNHNV, YYDKDF (reference sequence). CDR3 size: 14 residues. CDR3 loop: CATSRGDRGNEQYF. As DNA, the CDR3 is TGTGCCACCAGCAGAGGGGACAGGGGAAACGAGCAGTACTTC.

The chain recombines TRBV7-2 with TRBJ2-7; D may be TRBD2 (6 bases). Between the trimmed V and J ends, which lost 1 base and 7 bases, there was a span of 14 bases. CDR1 is SGHTA, CDR2 FQGNSA, per germline. The CDR3 has 14 amino acids. In DNA form, the CDR3 reads TGTGCCAGCAGCTTAGGTGAGGGAGGTGGTGAGCAGTACTTC. Translated: CASSLGEGGGEQYF.

The chain joins TRBV19 to TRBJ2-7; D is uncertain. This CDR3 region has 11 residues. V lost 5 bases, J lost 4 bases, and 6 bases lay in between. The germline CDR1 and CDR2 sequences are LNHDA and SQIVND (reference sequence). CDR3: CASSPRYEQYF. CDR3 DNA sequence: TGTGCCAGTAGTCCTAGATACGAGCAGTACTTC.

The rearrangement joins TRBV7-3 to TRBJ2-1; 9 bases align to TRBD1. CDR1 and CDR2 (germline): SGHTA, FQGTGA. V was clipped by 5 bases and J by 5 bases; unmatched bases: 7. The CDR3 sequence is 15 residues long. The CDR3 loop is CASSAGTGRNNEQFF. The CDR3 bases are TGTGCCAGCAGCGCAGGGACAGGGCGGAACAATGAGCAGTTCTTC.

J is TRBJ2-4 and V is TRBV28; D is perhaps TRBD1 (6 bases). CDR1 MDHEN and CDR2 SYDVKM come from the germline V gene. Trimming removed 6 bases at V and 3 bases at J, with 15 bases between. The CDR3 covers 15 residues. Here the CDR3 reads CASRTQGRDKNIQYF. As DNA, the CDR3 is TGTGCCAGCAGAACACAGGGTAGGGACAAAAACATTCAGTACTTC.

The rearrangement links TRBV21-1 to TRBJ2-5; TRBD2 is the table's D call, not checked against the DNA. TRBV21-1 is tagged as a pseudogene. The CDR3 loop spans 16 amino acids. In nucleotides, the CDR3 is TGTGCCAGCAGCAAAGCGCGTGAACTGAACCAAGAGACCCAGTACTTC. This translates into CASSKARELNQETQYF.

The rearrangement joins TRBV7-3 to TRBJ1-2, with TRBD1 identical over 7 bases. CDR3 length equals 13 residues. V trimming: 5 bases; J trimming: 3 bases; junction bases outside the gene matches: 3. Germline V gene data show CDR1 as SGHTA and CDR2 as FQGTGA. This CDR3 is CASSVGQDYGYTF. Written as DNA, the CDR3 is TGTGCCAGCAGCGTAGGACAGGACTATGGCTACACCTTC.

The gene calls are TRBV30 and TRBJ2-1; 10 positions match TRBD1. The CDR3 sequence is 14 residues long. CDR1 is GTSNPN and CDR2 is SVGIG in the germline V gene (reference sequence). V was clipped by 2 bases and J by 7 bases; unmatched bases: 5. CDR3 DNA sequence: TGTGCCTGGAGTAGGGGACAGGGGATGAATGAGCAGTTCTTC. Translation gives CAWSRGQGMNEQFF.

This clone was counted between two and nine times. V is TRBV28 and J is TRBJ2-5; possibly TRBD1 for D (6 bases). This CDR3 is 12 amino acids long. V was clipped by 4 bases and J by 11 bases, with 14 bases between them. CDR1 and CDR2 from the germline V gene are MDHEN and SYDVKM. This chain's CDR3 is CASSWGQSEQYF. The CDR3 nucleotides are TGTGCCAGCAGTTGGGGGCAGTCAGAGCAGTACTTC.

CDR3 loop: CASSQKTSGSTYEQYF. In DNA, the CDR3 is TGTGCCAGCAGCCAAAAGACTAGCGGGAGCACGTACGAGCAGTACTTC. This chain joins TRBV4-2 and TRBJ2-7; 12 nucleotides match TRBD2. CDR3 size: 16 residues. The junction had 6 bases not matched to a gene; V was cut back by 2 bases and J by 4 bases. CDR1 is LGHNA and CDR2 is YNFKEQ in the germline V gene.

As DNA, the CDR3 is TGTGCCAGCAGTGGGGCGGGGGCTAGCGGGACTTTCAGCAATGAGCAGTTCTTC. It encodes CASSGAGASGTFSNEQFF. This chain connects TRBV27 to TRBJ2-1; TRBD2 aligns across 9 bases. The V gene's germline CDR1 is MNHEY and CDR2 SMNVEV (reference sequence). Trimming removed 5 bases from V and 6 bases from J; junction bases left unmatched: 17. CDR3 length equals 18 residues.

The chain is built from TRBV5-8 and TRBJ1-3, with 10 nucleotides matching TRBD1. The junction had 8 bases not matched to a gene; V was cut back by 4 bases and J by 7 bases. The CDR3 runs 15 residues. CDR1 SGHTS and CDR2 YDEGEE come from the germline V gene. The CDR3 DNA is TGTGCCAGCAGCCGAAGACAGGGGGCCTGGAACACCATATATTTT. Protein sequence: CASSRRQGAWNTIYF.

The chain has TRBV19 and TRBJ1-2, with D unresolved. V gave up 6 bases and J gave up 3 bases, with 11 bases separating them. The CDR3 spans 13 residues. CDR1 and CDR2 from the germline V gene are LNHDA and SQIVND (reference sequence). CDR3 in amino acids: CASRTLGDYGYTF. CDR3 DNA: TGTGCCAGTAGAACGCTCGGAGACTATGGCTACACCTTC.

V gene TRBV6-5 combines with J gene TRBJ2-2, with D maybe TRBD2 (5 bases). The V end lost 5 bases, the J end lost 2 bases, and 9 bases lay between the germline ends. Germline-derived CDR1 and CDR2 are MNHEY and SVGAGI. This CDR3 has 14 amino acids. The CDR3 spells CASSPGSNTGELFF. DNA for the CDR3: TGTGCCAGCAGTCCGGGATCCAACACCGGGGAGCTGTTTTTT.

As for this clone: This CDR3 is also generated by other DNA sequences in the sample. This chain connects TRBV30 to TRBJ2-7; tentatively, D is TRBD2 (7 bases). CDR1 is GTSNPN and CDR2 is SVGIG in the germline V gene (reference sequence). V was cut by 5 bases and J by 7 bases, with 15 bases left in between. CDR3 size: 12 residues. The CDR3 DNA follows: TGTGCCTGGGTACCGGGGGGCGGGGAGCAGTACTTC. Encoded protein: CAWVPGGGEQYF.

V gene TRBV6-1 combines with J gene TRBJ1-5; D remains unclear. CDR1 MNHNS and CDR2 SASEGT come from the germline V gene. The ends were cut back, 2 bases at V and 0 bases at J, with 14 bases in the middle. The CDR3 length is 17 residues. CDR3 nucleotides: TGTGCCAGCAGTGAACTGGCAGGAACATCTAGCAATCAGCCCCAGCATTTT. Amino acids: CASSELAGTSSNQPQHF.

V usage is TRBV7-3 and J usage is TRBJ2-1; the match to TRBD1 covers 8 bases. Per the germline V gene, CDR1 is SGHTA and CDR2 is FQGTGA. CDR3 length equals 14 residues. V shed 6 bases and J 7 bases; nucleotides not matched to a gene: 8. The CDR3 DNA is TGTGCCAGCAGTCCGGACAGGGTAAGGAATGAGCAGTTCTTC. This gives the protein CASSPDRVRNEQFF.

The rearrangement joins TRBV10-3 to TRBJ2-7; 8 bases align to TRBD2. The CDR3 contains 15 residues. Germline CDR1 ENHRY, CDR2 SYGVKD. Trimming removed 4 bases from V and 2 bases from J; junction bases left unmatched: 7. The CDR3 bases are TGTGCCATCAGTGTAAGCGGGAGTCTCACCTACGAGCAGTACTTC. Protein: CAISVSGSLTYEQYF.

The chain uses TRBV5-1 and TRBJ2-2; possibly TRBD2 for D (6 bases). V was trimmed by 0 bases and J by 1 base, leaving 13 bases between them. The CDR3 covers 17 residues. The germline gives CDR1 SGHRS, CDR2 YFSETQ. CDR3 coding DNA: TGCGCCAGCAGCTTGGGGGGACTTGACCAGAACACCGGGGAGCTGTTTTTT. Amino acid sequence: CASSLGGLDQNTGELFF.

The chain is built from TRBV7-2 and TRBJ2-7; 9 bases are a match to TRBD2. The germline gives CDR1 SGHTA, CDR2 FQGNSA. The CDR3 totals 16 residues. J was trimmed by 1 base and V by 1 base; bases with no gene match: 5. CDR3 sequence: CASSLVSSGTSYEQYF. The CDR3, as DNA: TGTGCCAGCAGCTTAGTTTCTAGCGGGACTTCCTACGAGCAGTACTTC. Supplemented by reference TRBV7-2 and TRBJ2-7, the full variable domain reads GAGVSQSPSNKVTEKGKDVELRCDPISGHTALYWYRQSLGQGLEFLIYFQGNSAPDKSGLPSDRFSAERTGGSVSTLTIQRTQQEDSAVYLCASSLVSSGTSYEQYFGPGTRLTVT.